A single sample gave rise to the 32 T cell receptor beta chains below, sequenced in a study of a mutant IDH1 vaccine in newly diagnosed glioma. Their target antigens are unknown. Time point reported: week 35, safety follow-up. Doses consisted of 300 ug of mutant IDH1 20-mer peptide each, paired with topical imiquimod. Assay used: immunoSEQ multiplex PCR; TCRdb lists only in-frame clones, some missing. Of some 61,000 clones in the sample, 84% were seen once. The sequencing used PBMCs, collected from a glioma patient whose treatment included an IDH1 peptide vaccine. The source of these receptors is a man aged 18 to 29 with glioma.

This clone was counted once. The chain recombines TRBV2 with TRBJ1-1; the match to TRBD1 covers 7 bases. V gave up 1 base and J gave up 11 bases; unmatched junction bases: 16. Germline V gene sequence: CDR1 SNHLY, CDR2 FYNNEI. This CDR3 comprises 16 residues. The CDR3 is CASSEEGAGRLRGAFF. The CDR3 DNA is TGTGCCAGCAGTGAAGAAGGGGCGGGGCGGCTCAGGGGGGCTTTCTTT. Complete variable domain (other parts from reference TRBV2 and TRBJ1-1): EPEVTQTPSHQVTQMGQEVILRCVPISNHLYFYWYRQILGQKVEFLVSFYNNEISEKSEIFDDQFSVERPDGSNFTLKIRSTKLEDSAMYFCASSEEGAGRLRGAFFGQGTRLTVV.

This chain links TRBV2 with TRBJ1-4; 7 bases fit TRBD1. The germline CDR1 and CDR2 sequences are SNHLY and FYNNEI. CDR3 length: 15 amino acids. V trimming: 4 bases; J trimming: 6 bases; junction bases outside the gene matches: 8. The CDR3 coding sequence is TGTGCCAGCAGTGGGGGACAGTGGCGCTATGAAAAACTGTTTTTT. Translation: CASSGGQWRYEKLFF. Combining the CDR3 with reference TRBV2 and TRBJ1-4 gives the whole variable domain EPEVTQTPSHQVTQMGQEVILRCVPISNHLYFYWYRQILGQKVEFLVSFYNNEISEKSEIFDDQFSVERPDGSNFTLKIRSTKLEDSAMYFCASSGGQWRYEKLFFGSGTQLSVL.

The chain recombines TRBV29-1 with TRBJ2-1; D remains unclear. The CDR3 has 15 amino acids. V dropped 7 bases and J dropped 0 bases, with 16 bases sitting between them. Germline lookup yields CDR1 SQVTM and CDR2 ANQGSEA. CDR3 amino acids: CSARSGGSSYNEQFF. The CDR3 bases are TGCAGCGCGAGGTCCGGCGGCTCCTCCTACAATGAGCAGTTCTTC.

The CDR3 bases are TGTGCCAGCTCACCAGGACTAGCGGGGGAAGATACGCAGTATTTT. Protein: CASSPGLAGEDTQYF. The genes are TRBV18 and TRBJ2-3; 13 bases are a match to TRBD2. Germline CDR1 is KGHSH and CDR2 is LQKENI. The V gene end was trimmed by 2 bases and the J gene end by 5 bases; junction bases not matched to a gene: 1. This CDR3 comprises 15 residues.

By sample share, this clone is medium-sized (0.01 to 0.1%). Other nucleotide sequences from this sample produce the same CDR3. The chain joins TRBV7-9 to TRBJ2-7; D might be TRBD1 (6 bases). Deletions cut 0 bases from V and 2 bases from J, with 8 bases between. The germline gives CDR1 SEHNR, CDR2 FQNEAQ (reference sequence). The CDR3 contains 14 residues. The CDR3: CASSLARTAYEQYF. CDR3 coding DNA: TGTGCCAGCAGCTTAGCCCGGACAGCCTACGAGCAGTACTTC.

The V call is TRBV27, the J call TRBJ2-5, with 7 nucleotides matching TRBD2. This CDR3 is 15 amino acids long. Germline CDR1 MNHEY, CDR2 SMNVEV (reference sequence). J lost 4 bases, V lost 5 bases, and 10 bases had no gene match. Here the CDR3 reads CASSPRGSSGETQYF. CDR3 in DNA: TGTGCCAGCAGTCCGAGAGGCTCTAGCGGAGAGACCCAGTACTTC.

The J gene is TRBJ2-3, the V gene TRBV5-1; D perhaps matches TRBD2 (6 bases). With 0 bases removed from V and 11 bases from J, the gap between germline ends came to 13 bases. The CDR3 is 13 amino acids. Germline loops: CDR1 SGHRS, CDR2 YFSETQ. Here the CDR3 reads CASSLDPREKQYF. The CDR3 coding sequence is TGCGCCAGCAGCTTGGATCCACGGGAGAAGCAGTATTTT. The full variable domain, completed using reference TRBV5-1 and TRBJ2-3, is KAGVTQTPRYLIKTRGQQVTLSCSPISGHRSVSWYQQTPGQGLQFLFEYFSETQRNKGNFPGRFSGRQFSNSRSEMNVSTLELGDSALYLCASSLDPREKQYFGPGTRLTVL.

For the CDR3, the DNA is TGCAGTGCGAGATGGGGGACCCAGTACTTC. Its translation: CSARWGTQYF. This chain uses TRBV20-1 with TRBJ2-5; D is unclear. CDR3 length: 10 residues. Per the germline V gene, CDR1 is DFQATT and CDR2 is SNEGSKA (reference sequence). V lost 6 bases and J lost 7, with 9 bases in between.

The genes are TRBV7-2 and TRBJ2-7; weak D call: TRBD2 (5 bases). CDR3 length equals 14 residues. Per the germline V gene, CDR1 is SGHTA and CDR2 is FQGNSA. V gave up 5 bases and J gave up 0 bases, with 11 bases separating them. The CDR3 coding sequence is TGTGCCAGCAGCCCGGACTGGAGCTCCTACGAGCAGTACTTC. Protein: CASSPDWSSYEQYF.

The chain recombines TRBV9 with TRBJ2-7; D remains ambiguous. This CDR3 spans 13 amino acids. The V and J ends lost 4 bases and 1 base respectively, with 9 bases between them. CDR1 and CDR2 from the germline V gene are SGDLS and YYNGEE. CDR3 region: CASSRRESYEQYF. CDR3 sequence (DNA): TGTGCCAGCAGCCGTAGGGAATCCTACGAGCAGTACTTC.

CDR3 protein: CASSYSWNRVNEKLFF. CDR3 bases: TGTGCCAGCAGTTACTCGTGGAACAGGGTGAATGAAAAACTGTTTTTT. The V call is TRBV6-5, the J call TRBJ1-4; a possible D gene is TRBD1 (6 bases). CDR1 is MNHEY and CDR2 is SVGAGI in the germline V gene. The V end lost 0 bases, the J end lost 5 bases, and 13 bases lay between the germline ends. The CDR3 length is 16 residues.

The sample holds one count of this clone. This sequence joins TRBV7-3 and TRBJ2-7, with 8 nucleotides matching TRBD1. Losses at the gene ends were 3 bases for V and 3 bases for J; bases not matched to a gene: 10. In germline, CDR1 is SGHTA, CDR2 FQGTGA. This CDR3 comprises 16 residues. The CDR3 spells CASSFPRQGHCYEQYF. The DNA of the CDR3 is TGTGCCAGCAGCTTTCCAAGACAGGGGCATTGCTACGAGCAGTACTTC.

The V gene is TRBV14, the J gene TRBJ2-6; perhaps TRBD2 as D (5 bases). The ends were cut back, 7 bases at V and 3 bases at J, with 10 bases in the middle. Germline values: CDR1 SGHDN, CDR2 FVKESK. This CDR3 has 14 amino acids. CDR3 protein: CASTLAGGANVLTF. CDR3 DNA: TGTGCCAGCACCCTAGCTGGTGGGGCCAACGTCCTGACTTTC.

This chain uses TRBV6-5 with TRBJ1-2; 8 nucleotides match TRBD1. Germline CDR1 MNHEY, CDR2 SVGAGI. V dropped 5 bases and J dropped 6; count of bases not matched to a gene: 5. This CDR3 region has 13 residues. The CDR3: CASSQGALDGYTF. The CDR3 region has the DNA TGTGCCAGCAGTCAGGGGGCGCTTGATGGCTACACCTTC.

This chain links TRBV6-5 with TRBJ2-2, with unresolved D. This CDR3 is 15 amino acids long. The germline CDR1 and CDR2 sequences are MNHEY and SVGAGI. V was clipped by 0 bases and J by 5 bases, with 10 bases between them. The CDR3 is CASSYSGIGTGELFF. The CDR3 DNA sequence: TGTGCCAGCAGTTACTCCGGAATCGGGACCGGGGAGCTGTTTTTT.

This clone was observed a single time. The DNA for the CDR3 is TGTGCCAGCAGCTTGGCCCCTCGGCGGGGGGTTAGCACAGATACGCAGTATTTT. Its protein is CASSLAPRRGVSTDTQYF. This sequence joins TRBV5-5 and TRBJ2-3; 8 bases are shared with TRBD2. The V and J ends lost 0 bases and 0 bases, in that order; junction bases with no gene match: 9. Germline V gene sequence: CDR1 SGHKS, CDR2 YYEKEE (reference sequence). This CDR3 comprises 18 residues.

This chain joins TRBV6-4 and TRBJ1-2; D ambiguous. The CDR3 covers 9 residues. Trimming took off 9 bases at V and 3 bases at J, with 2 bases between the two ends. The germline CDR1 and CDR2 sequences are MRHNA and SNTAGT. The CDR3 DNA follows: TGTGCCAGATACTATGGCTACACCTTC. Amino acids: CARYYGYTF.

The chain joins TRBV6-5 to TRBJ1-6, with D unclear. The ends were cut back, 0 bases at V and 5 bases at J, with 8 bases in the middle. The length of the CDR3 is 15 residues. CDR1 and CDR2 from the germline V gene are MNHEY and SVGAGI. CDR3 sequence reads: CASSYSMRDNSPLHF. The CDR3 coding sequence is TGTGCCAGCAGTTACTCGATGCGAGATAATTCACCCCTCCACTTT.

V usage is TRBV10-3 and J usage is TRBJ1-1; D gene uncertain. V lost 11 bases and J 0 bases, leaving 16 bases between the germline ends. Germline-derived CDR1 and CDR2 are ENHRY and SYGVKD. This CDR3 region has 14 residues. The chain's CDR3 is CASLDWYMNTEAFF. CDR3 in DNA: TGTGCCTCATTAGACTGGTACATGAACACTGAAGCTTTCTTT.

V usage is TRBV4-1 and J usage is TRBJ2-7, with 9 bases that match TRBD1. J was trimmed by 2 bases and V by 1 base; bases with no gene match: 6. This CDR3 region has 16 residues. Germline-derived CDR1 and CDR2 are MGHRA and YSYEKL. Here the CDR3 reads CASSQGLQGATYEQYF. CDR3 sequence (DNA): TGCGCCAGCAGCCAAGGGTTACAGGGGGCAACCTACGAGCAGTACTTC.

The chain employs TRBV9 and TRBJ2-7; 7 positions match TRBD2. Germline CDR1 is SGDLS and CDR2 is YYNGEE. The CDR3 loop spans 15 amino acids. Trimming took 0 bases from V and 0 from J; bases not matched to a gene: 3. DNA for the CDR3: TGTGCCAGCAGCGTAGAAGGCGGGAGCTCCTACGAGCAGTACTTC. This sequence encodes CASSVEGGSSYEQYF.

V is TRBV7-2 and J is TRBJ2-2; 7 bases match TRBD1. This CDR3 comprises 15 residues. Germline V gives CDR1 SGHTA, CDR2 FQGNSA. V lost 5 bases and J lost 4; bases outside the gene matches: 7. The CDR3 reads CASSTRQGPTGELFF. CDR3 DNA: TGTGCCAGCAGCACCCGACAGGGTCCCACCGGGGAGCTGTTTTTT.

This chain uses TRBV18 with TRBJ1-3, with D hard to call. V lost 6 bases and J lost 0, with 9 bases in between. The CDR3 extends over 14 amino acids. Germline V gene lookup returns CDR1 KGHSH and CDR2 LQKENI. The CDR3 protein is CASSSGPSGNTIYF. CDR3 DNA sequence: TGTGCCAGCTCGTCCGGCCCCTCTGGAAACACCATATATTTT. Full variable domain (rest looked up from reference TRBV18 and TRBJ1-3): NAGVMQNPRHLVRRRGQEARLRCSPMKGHSHVYWYRQLPEEGLKFMVYLQKENIIDESGMPKERFSAEFPKEGPSILRIQQVVRGDSAAYFCASSSGPSGNTIYFGEGSWLTVV.

In its sample, this clone was seen once. This sequence joins TRBV6-5 and TRBJ2-7, with TRBD1 matching over 10 bases. The length of the CDR3 is 14 residues. Germline CDR1 MNHEY, CDR2 SVGAGI. J gave up 4 bases and V 8 bases, and 8 bases lay outside the gene matches. CDR3 sequence: CASGTRDRGYEQYF. CDR3 nucleotide sequence: TGTGCCAGCGGGACCCGGGACAGGGGATACGAGCAGTACTTC.

This sequence joins TRBV18 and TRBJ2-7; D is unclear. Germline values: CDR1 KGHSH, CDR2 LQKENI. Trimming left V 2 bases short and J 5 bases short, with 4 bases between. The CDR3 extends over 11 amino acids. DNA of the CDR3: TGTGCCAGCTCACCAAGAGACGAGCAGTACTTC. Residues: CASSPRDEQYF.

V and J are TRBV7-2 and TRBJ1-2; D possibly corresponds to TRBD1 (6 bases). This CDR3 has 14 residues. The V and J ends lost 1 base and 8 bases respectively, with 14 bases between them. From germline, CDR1 is SGHTA and CDR2 FQGNSA. CDR3: CASSLGWGAKGYTF. The CDR3 bases are TGTGCCAGCAGCTTAGGATGGGGGGCGAAGGGCTACACCTTC.

The CDR3: CASSYPGHGTNEQFF. The DNA of the CDR3 is TGTGCCAGCAGTTACCCGGGACATGGGACTAATGAGCAGTTCTTC. The chain joins TRBV28 to TRBJ2-1; the D call may be TRBD1 or TRBD2 (6 bases each). V was trimmed by 4 bases and J by 7 bases, leaving 17 bases between them. Germline CDR1 MDHEN, CDR2 SYDVKM. This CDR3 is built from 15 residues. The full variable domain, in which reference TRBV28 and TRBJ2-1 provide the parts outside the CDR3, is DVKVTQSSRYLVKRTGEKVFLECVQDMDHENMFWYRQDPGLGLRLIYFSYDVKMKEKGDIPEGYSVSREKKERFSLILESASTNQTSMYLCASSYPGHGTNEQFFGPGTRLTVL.

The rearrangement links TRBV30 to TRBJ2-6; 7 nucleotides agree with TRBD1. With V trimmed by 2 bases and J by 13 bases, 8 bases remained unmatched. Germline CDR1 and CDR2: GTSNPN and SVGIG (reference sequence). CDR3 length: 13 residues. The CDR3 bases are TGTGCCTGGAGTAGGAGACAGGGTACAGTCCTGACTTTC. This gives the protein CAWSRRQGTVLTF.

This clone has more than one count but fewer than ten. The chain has TRBV9 and TRBJ2-5; D is uncertain. Germline CDR1 is SGDLS and CDR2 is YYNGEE. Trimming cost V 3 bases and J 4 bases, with 4 bases left between them. The CDR3 extends over 11 amino acids. The CDR3 here is CASSEAETQYF. The CDR3 coding sequence is TGTGCCAGCAGCGAGGCAGAGACCCAGTACTTC.

CDR3 region: CASSLDGNTEAFF. CDR3 coding DNA: TGTGCCAGCAGCCTCGACGGGAACACTGAAGCTTTCTTT. This rearrangement joins TRBV6-5 to TRBJ1-1; D gene unclear. CDR3 length: 13 residues. Germline V gene lookup returns CDR1 MNHEY and CDR2 SVGAGI. Trimming left V 6 bases short and J 1 base short, with 9 bases between.

This clone was detected a few times. V gene TRBV2 combines with J gene TRBJ2-3; D possibly uses TRBD1 or TRBD2 (5 bases each). There are 14 residues in the CDR3. Germline V lookup: CDR1 SNHLY, CDR2 FYNNEI. V lost 4 bases to trimming and J lost 1 base, with 9 bases between them. The CDR3 DNA reads TGTGCCAGCAGTGGTGGGGGAGGCACAGATACGCAGTATTTT. It is translated as CASSGGGGTDTQYF.

The sample holds a few counts of this clone. The chain has TRBV9 and TRBJ1-1; the D gene is possibly TRBD1 (6 bases). Germline V gene sequence: CDR1 SGDLS, CDR2 YYNGEE. CDR3 length: 14 amino acids. The germline V and J ends were trimmed by 3 bases and 1 base, with 10 bases remaining between them. The CDR3 reads CASSGTGTNTEAFF. CDR3 DNA sequence: TGTGCCAGCAGCGGTACAGGGACGAACACTGAAGCTTTCTTT.